This section outlines one T cell receptor beta chain sequence together with its context. The data stem from a study of blood T cell repertoires in COVID-19. Study-level background: Acute and convalescent COVID-19 specimens originated in the United States, Italy and Spain. PBMCs, B-cell-depleted T cells, or T cells provided the cDNA or gDNA that made up the material.

Original data processing: Counts of nucleated cells, estimated from reference gene primer amplification, were obtained. Using immunoSEQ multiplex PCR, the repertoire was profiled, and TCRdb retains in-frame clones only, with some absent. The V and J calls and clone size were taken over from that table, and D and trimming were inferred from the DNA. This table has around 160,000 clones, just under 80% appearing once. Sequencing was performed on peripheral blood. The receptor's source is a woman of 80 years or more with acute or convalescent COVID-19.

This CDR3 reads CAWGPPGGFNEKLFF. The CDR3 DNA reads as TGTGCCTGGGGGCCCCCGGGAGGGTTTAATGAAAAACTGTTTTTT. V usage is TRBV30 and J usage is TRBJ1-4; no clear D gene. Germline CDR1 GTSNPN, CDR2 SVGIG (reference sequence). The CDR3 sequence is 15 residues long. Trimming left V 5 bases short and J 4 bases short, with 17 bases between.